The clone carrying this TCR beta chain was seen repeatedly, ten times or more. The library was built from roughly 400 ng RNA with molecular barcoded adaptors for alpha/delta and beta/gamma chains. TCRdb re-called the reads with MiXCR, one entry per CDR3 protein. The sample carries about 39,000 distinct CDR3 sequences, roughly an eighth recorded once. The sample originates from a study of read filtering for tumor transcriptome and immune sequencing. The ends were cut back, 8 bases at V and 3 bases at J, with 18 bases in the middle. CDR1 is SQVTM and CDR2 is ANQGSEA in the germline V gene. This CDR3 contains 14 residues.

Sequenced sample: a population of CD138-negative cells sorted from bone marrow. The V call is TRBV29-1, the J call TRBJ2-3; the D is unclear. This sequence originates from a donor aged 40 or older with multiple myeloma. As DNA, the CDR3 is TGCAGCTGCTCCAGAAATGAATGGACAGATACGCAGTATTTT. Protein product: CSCSRNEWTDTQYF.